One sample yielded the 13 T cell receptor beta chains listed below, sequenced in a study of blood T cell repertoires in COVID-19. Measured with immunoSEQ multiplex PCR; TCRdb has only the in-frame clones, and not every one. The sample consists of fewer than 700,000 clones, approximately 88% of them appearing once. Sequencing was carried out using peripheral blood. The receptors shown here come from a woman aged 50 to 60 with COVID-19, enrolled during active disease.

The chain couples TRBV6-1 to TRBJ2-6; D remains ambiguous. This CDR3 is built from 15 residues. The V gene's germline CDR1 is MNHNS and CDR2 SASEGT. V lost 2 bases and J lost 6, with 11 bases in between. CDR3 sequence reads: CASSEFAEPANVLTF. CDR3 nucleotide sequence: TGTGCCAGCAGTGAATTTGCGGAGCCGGCCAACGTCCTGACTTTC.

This clone was seen only a few times. The chain links TRBV5-1 to TRBJ1-1; D call uncertain. This CDR3 region has 15 residues. Germline V lookup: CDR1 SGHRS, CDR2 YFSETQ. Trimming left V 1 base short and J 2 bases short, with 12 bases between. CDR3 in amino acids: CASSLLDVSNTEAFF. The CDR3 DNA reads as TGCGCCAGCAGCTTGCTAGACGTTAGTAACACTGAAGCTTTCTTT.

This clone was picked up many times. The rearrangement uses TRBV28 and TRBJ1-1; 7 bases line up with TRBD1. CDR1 MDHEN and CDR2 SYDVKM come from the germline V gene. The junction had 8 bases not matched to a gene; V was cut back by 6 bases and J by 10 bases. The CDR3 totals 12 residues. CDR3 bases: TGTGCCAGCAGAGCTCGACAGGGAGGAGCTTTCTTT. It yields the protein CASRARQGGAFF.

The rearrangement joins TRBV12-3 or TRBV12-4 to TRBJ2-3, with D tentatively TRBD1 (5 bases). This CDR3 spans 12 amino acids. V lost 7 bases and J lost 9, with 14 bases in between. The CDR3: CASTPRGGTQYF. CDR3 nucleotides: TGTGCCAGCACCCCTAGGGGCGGAACGCAGTATTTT.

This clone has more than one count but fewer than ten. The genes are TRBV2 and TRBJ1-3; D ambiguous. V was pared by 1 base and J by 2 bases, with 6 bases between. The length of the CDR3 is 14 residues. Per the germline V gene, CDR1 is SNHLY and CDR2 is FYNNEI. The CDR3, as DNA: TGTGCCAGCAGTGAAGGAGTAACTGGAAACACCATATATTTT. This gives the protein CASSEGVTGNTIYF.

The chain couples TRBV6-6 to TRBJ1-1; D gene unclear. The V and J ends lost 6 bases and 1 base respectively, with 6 bases between them. The germline gives CDR1 MNHNY, CDR2 SVGAGI (reference sequence). There are 12 residues in the CDR3. CDR3 coding DNA: TGTGCCAGCAGCGTCTCGAACACTGAAGCTTTCTTT. This sequence encodes CASSVSNTEAFF.

The chain carries TRBV12-3 or TRBV12-4 and TRBJ1-1, with TRBD1 matching over 11 bases. The CDR3 totals 12 residues. The ends lost 4 bases at V and 11 bases at J; junction bases unmatched: 3. The CDR3 here is CASSSDRGPAFF. The CDR3 DNA reads as TGTGCCAGCAGTTCGGACAGGGGGCCTGCTTTCTTT.

V usage is TRBV7-9 and J usage is TRBJ2-3, with D tentatively TRBD2 (5 bases). Between the trimmed V and J ends, which lost 5 bases and 0 bases, there was a span of 21 bases. Per germline, CDR1 SEHNR and CDR2 FQNEAQ (reference sequence). This CDR3 has 18 residues. CDR3 protein: CASSPLGGLRVSTDTQYF. The DNA for the CDR3 is TGTGCCAGCAGCCCCCTCGGCGGGCTGAGGGTTAGCACAGATACGCAGTATTTT.

CDR3 nucleotides: TGTGCCACCAGTGACCCGACAGGGGGCGACTACACCTTC. Translating it yields CATSDPTGGDYTF. The rearrangement uses TRBV24-1 and TRBJ1-2; TRBD1 matches 10 bases. Germline V gene data show CDR1 as KGHDR and CDR2 as SFDVKD. The junction had 5 bases not matched to a gene; V was cut back by 4 bases and J by 10 bases. CDR3 length: 13 residues.

The chain employs TRBV18 and TRBJ2-7; the match to TRBD2 covers 7 bases. Germline V lookup: CDR1 KGHSH, CDR2 LQKENI. The V and J ends lost 3 bases and 6 bases, in that order; junction bases with no gene match: 8. This CDR3 is built from 14 residues. CDR3: CASSPPGLLGEQYF. CDR3 bases: TGTGCCAGCTCACCCCCGGGACTACTGGGCGAGCAGTACTTC.

This clone was detected a few times. The chain combines TRBV6-6 with TRBJ2-2; D is perhaps TRBD1 (5 bases). The CDR3 consists of 13 residues. The germline V and J ends were trimmed by 6 bases and 5 bases, with 10 bases remaining between them. Looked up from germline, CDR1 is MNHNY and CDR2 is SVGAGI (reference sequence). The CDR3 loop reads CASRGLETGELFF. The CDR3, as DNA: TGTGCCAGCAGGGGGCTGGAGACCGGGGAGCTGTTTTTT.

The chain employs TRBV6-6 and TRBJ1-2, with D possibly matching TRBD1 (5 bases). Trimming stripped 7 bases from V and 8 bases from J, with 11 bases between. The germline V gene has CDR1 MNHNY and CDR2 SVGAGI (reference sequence). The CDR3 contains 11 residues. CDR3: CASTEQGGYTF. For the CDR3, the DNA is TGTGCCAGCACGGAGCAGGGCGGCTACACCTTC.

J is TRBJ2-2 and V is TRBV12-3 or TRBV12-4; a possible D gene is TRBD1 (6 bases). This CDR3 is built from 13 residues. The V end lost 6 bases, the J end lost 3 bases, and 8 bases lay between the germline ends. This CDR3 is CASSDRYTGELFF. The CDR3 DNA sequence: TGTGCCAGCAGCGACAGGTACACCGGGGAGCTGTTTTTT.